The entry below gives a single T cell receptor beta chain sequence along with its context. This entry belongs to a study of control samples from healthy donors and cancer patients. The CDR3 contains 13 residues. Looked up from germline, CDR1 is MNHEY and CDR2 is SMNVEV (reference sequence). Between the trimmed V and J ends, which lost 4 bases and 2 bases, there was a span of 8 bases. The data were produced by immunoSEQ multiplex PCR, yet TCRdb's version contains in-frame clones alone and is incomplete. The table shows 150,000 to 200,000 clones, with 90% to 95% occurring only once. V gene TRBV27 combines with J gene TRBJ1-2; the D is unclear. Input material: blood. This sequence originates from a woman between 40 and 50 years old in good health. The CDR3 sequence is CASSSSANYGYTF. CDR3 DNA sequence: TGTGCCAGCAGTTCCTCGGCGAACTATGGCTACACCTTC.